This TCR beta chain was observed in a study of cytomegalovirus exposure and HLA in healthy donors. Worth noting for this clone: Its antigen is unknown.

Findings and caveats of the study: Researchers counted some 150 TCR beta chains as cytomegalovirus-associated. HLA allele associations emerged for some 16,000 TCR beta sequences in a later analysis, at 0.05 false discovery rate. Reportedly, TCR beta sequences accurately predicted HLA-A and HLA-B alleles in most subjects.

This CDR3 comprises 15 residues. V lost 7 bases and J 6 bases, leaving 19 bases between the germline ends. Germline V gene sequence: CDR1 LNHDA, CDR2 SQIVND (reference sequence). PCR primers comprised 60 Vbeta and 13 Jbeta primers. Assay used: immunoSEQ multiplex PCR; TCRdb lists only in-frame clones, some missing. The data hold 150,000 or so clones, with roughly 79% observed a single time. This sequence joins TRBV19 and TRBJ1-5, with D unresolved. Material for sequencing was PBMCs. This clonotype originated in a man in his late teens or twenties in good health and CMV-seronegative. DNA for the CDR3: TGTGCCAGTAATACCCTCGGGGAGGGTGGTCAGCCCCAGCATTTT. It specifies CASNTLGEGGQPQHF. The variable domain in full, with the rest retrieved from reference TRBV19 and TRBJ1-5, is DGGITQSPKYLFRKEGQNVTLSCEQNLNHDAMYWYRQDPGQGLRLIYYSQIVNDFQKGDIAEGYSVSREKKESFPLTVTSAQKNPTAFYLCASNTLGEGGQPQHFGDGTRLSIL.